This T cell receptor (beta chain) was identified in a study of beta chain features in type 1 diabetes. The study, taken as a whole, reports: The question left open here concerned HLA type influencing TCRB rearrangement.

All sorted populations exceeded 98% purity. What was sequenced were expressed TCRB transcripts, since all of the isolated RNA had been reverse transcribed. The repertoire was sequenced with immunoSEQ multiplex PCR; TCRdb's copy has only in-frame clones and lacks some. The sample has more than 300,000 clones, around 8% seen once. The CDR3 sequence is 16 residues long. Germline CDR1 reads MNHNS; CDR2 reads SASEGT. Losses at the gene ends were 4 bases for V and 4 bases for J; bases not matched to a gene: 4. In regard to this clone: Its antigen is unknown. One base away lies a much larger clone, so this may be a sequencing read error. This sample also contains other DNA sequences that code for the same CDR3.

The sequence was obtained from a woman younger than 30 in good health. The sequenced sample consisted of central memory CD4+ T cells from blood. The chain employs TRBV6-1 and TRBJ2-1, with 13 bases lining up with TRBD2. The CDR3, as DNA: TGTGCCAGCAGTGGGACTAGCGGGAGTACTTACAATGAGCAGTTCTTC. Translation: CASSGTSGSTYNEQFF.